These 28 T cell receptor beta chains originate from one sample sequenced in a study of T cells in localized non-small cell lung cancer. This table comes from immunoSEQ multiplex PCR, and its TCRdb copy is limited to in-frame clones, with some not included. The sample lists around 140,000 clones, about 90% occurring once. Sample: peripheral blood, taken before any cancer treatment. The receptors come from a female donor older than 55 with stage I lung adenocarcinoma.

This chain links TRBV9 with TRBJ2-2, with 8 nucleotides matching TRBD2. CDR3 length: 18 amino acids. V lost 4 bases, J lost 1 base, and 12 bases stayed unmatched. Germline CDR1 and CDR2: SGDLS and YYNGEE. The CDR3 spells CASSISGAREGNTGELFF. In DNA form, the CDR3 reads TGTGCCAGCAGCATATCGGGGGCCCGGGAGGGGAACACCGGGGAGCTGTTTTTT.

The gene calls are TRBV11-2 and TRBJ1-4, with D unclear. Trimming removed 4 bases at V and 6 bases at J, with 15 bases between. The CDR3 has 15 amino acids. From germline, CDR1 is SGHAT and CDR2 FQNNGV. The CDR3 spells CASSSPTGGDEKLFF. The CDR3 DNA is TGTGCCAGCAGCTCCCCCACGGGCGGGGATGAAAAACTGTTTTTT.

CDR3 nucleotide sequence: TGTGCCAGCAGGCCAACCCATAACACTGAAGCTTTCTTT. It is translated as CASRPTHNTEAFF. The chain links TRBV28 to TRBJ1-1; D is undetermined. There are 13 residues in the CDR3. The V gene's germline CDR1 is MDHEN and CDR2 SYDVKM. The V gene lost 6 bases and the J gene lost 2 bases, with 10 bases spanning the gap.

This clone was recorded only once. The chain joins TRBV5-1 to TRBJ1-5; the D is unclear. CDR3 length: 14 residues. The V and J ends lost 1 base and 4 bases respectively, with 9 bases between them. The germline gives CDR1 SGHRS, CDR2 YFSETQ. The CDR3 protein is CASSLSLGNQPQHF. The CDR3 DNA is TGCGCCAGCAGCTTGTCCTTAGGGAATCAGCCCCAGCATTTT. The complete variable domain, with remaining parts taken from reference TRBV5-1 and TRBJ1-5, reads KAGVTQTPRYLIKTRGQQVTLSCSPISGHRSVSWYQQTPGQGLQFLFEYFSETQRNKGNFPGRFSGRQFSNSRSEMNVSTLELGDSALYLCASSLSLGNQPQHFGDGTRLSIL.

This clone was seen a handful of times. J is TRBJ1-1 and V is TRBV30; the match to TRBD1 covers 7 bases. Germline loops: CDR1 GTSNPN, CDR2 SVGIG (reference sequence). The CDR3 contains 12 residues. V lost 3 bases to trimming and J lost 3 bases; unmatched junction nucleotides: 1. The CDR3 reads CAWSDRDTEAFF. The CDR3, as DNA: TGTGCCTGGAGCGACAGGGACACTGAAGCTTTCTTT.

This chain uses TRBV13 with TRBJ2-3; D possibly corresponds to TRBD1 (5 bases). V was shortened by 5 bases and J by 4 bases, with 22 bases between the two germline ends. Germline V CDR1 and CDR2: PRHDT, FYEKMQ (reference sequence). This CDR3 contains 17 residues. The CDR3 protein is CASSPRTVLTGPDTQYF. CDR3 nucleotides: TGTGCCAGCAGCCCCCGAACGGTATTAACAGGCCCAGATACGCAGTATTTT. The whole variable domain, remainder taken from reference TRBV13 and TRBJ2-3, is AAGVIQSPRHLIKEKRETATLKCYPIPRHDTVYWYQQGPGQDPQFLISFYEKMQSDKGSIPDRFSAQQFSDYHSELNMSSLELGDSALYFCASSPRTVLTGPDTQYFGPGTRLTVL.

The chain recombines TRBV13 with TRBJ1-2; D is unclear. CDR1 and CDR2 (germline): PRHDT, FYEKMQ (reference sequence). This CDR3 contains 16 residues. Trimming removed 5 bases from V and 5 bases from J, with 21 bases in between. The CDR3 DNA reads as TGTGCCAGCAGCCGCCGTGAGACGATGTACGTGTATGGCTACACCTTC. Translating gives CASSRRETMYVYGYTF. Based on the CDR3 plus reference TRBV13 and TRBJ1-2, the full variable domain is AAGVIQSPRHLIKEKRETATLKCYPIPRHDTVYWYQQGPGQDPQFLISFYEKMQSDKGSIPDRFSAQQFSDYHSELNMSSLELGDSALYFCASSRRETMYVYGYTFGSGTRLTVV.

This sequence joins TRBV19 and TRBJ2-4, with 8 nucleotides matching TRBD2. The CDR3 is 15 amino acids. Germline V gene lookup returns CDR1 LNHDA and CDR2 SQIVND (reference sequence). V was pared by 9 bases and J by 3 bases, with 10 bases of the junction left unmatched. CDR3 sequence reads: CASSQRELGKNIQYF. Written as DNA, the CDR3 is TGTGCCAGCAGTCAGCGGGAGTTGGGCAAAAACATTCAGTACTTC.

The rearrangement joins TRBV5-1 to TRBJ2-1; no clear D. Per germline, CDR1 SGHRS and CDR2 YFSETQ. The V and J ends lost 0 bases and 3 bases respectively, with 10 bases between them. The CDR3 is 15 amino acids. CDR3 nucleotide sequence: TGCGCCAGCAGCTTGGTTGCGGAACTCTACAATGAGCAGTTCTTC. Translation gives CASSLVAELYNEQFF.

V is TRBV5-4 and J is TRBJ1-2; no reliable D call. V was clipped by 1 base and J by 4 bases, with 20 bases between them. Per germline, CDR1 SGHNT and CDR2 YYREEE (reference sequence). The CDR3 contains 17 residues. CDR3 residues: CASSLWGAEASSYGYTF. Here the CDR3 DNA reads TGTGCCAGCAGCTTGTGGGGAGCGGAGGCCTCGAGCTATGGCTACACCTTC.

The chain carries TRBV10-3 and TRBJ1-1, with TRBD1 identical over 11 bases. V was clipped by 4 bases and J by 7 bases; unmatched bases: 8. CDR1 is ENHRY, CDR2 SYGVKD, per germline. This CDR3 contains 15 residues. The CDR3: CAISARDRGIFEAFF. The CDR3 nucleotides read TGTGCCATCAGTGCCCGGGACAGGGGGATCTTTGAAGCTTTCTTT.

J is TRBJ2-7 and V is TRBV7-2; a weak D match, TRBD1 (7 bases). V was cut by 2 bases and J by 7 bases, with 21 bases left in between. Looked up from germline, CDR1 is SGHTA and CDR2 is FQGNSA. CDR3 size: 16 residues. CDR3 in DNA: TGTGCCAGCAGCTTAAGGGCGGGACAGCCCGTCGGGGAGCAGTACTTC. Its translation: CASSLRAGQPVGEQYF.

The genes are TRBV30 and TRBJ2-5; D assignment may be TRBD1 or TRBD2 (6 bases each). The ends were cut back, 6 bases at V and 1 base at J, with 12 bases in the middle. The CDR3 totals 13 residues. The germline V gene has CDR1 GTSNPN and CDR2 SVGIG (reference sequence). The CDR3 region is CACLPGAQETQYF. CDR3 sequence (DNA): TGTGCCTGCCTACCGGGGGCCCAAGAGACCCAGTACTTC.

The genes are TRBV5-4 and TRBJ1-3; D uncertain. The CDR3 contains 15 residues. Trimming pared 3 bases from V and 1 base from J, leaving 11 bases between. Germline V CDR1 and CDR2: SGHNT, YYREEE (reference sequence). The CDR3 protein is CASSSSMGSGNTIYF. The CDR3 DNA sequence: TGTGCCAGCAGCTCCAGCATGGGGTCTGGAAACACCATATATTTT.

The chain links TRBV7-2 to TRBJ2-7, with 7 bases lining up with TRBD1. Looked up from germline, CDR1 is SGHTA and CDR2 is FQGNSA. The J segment lost 1 base and the V segment lost 5 bases, leaving 8 bases of the junction unmatched. The CDR3 sequence is 15 residues long. The CDR3 loop is CASSRTTGTSYEQYF. For the CDR3, the DNA is TGTGCCAGCAGCCGTACGACAGGGACGTCCTACGAGCAGTACTTC.

CDR3 coding DNA: TGTGCCAGCAGCTTAGTTGTAGTGGGGTCAGGCGCTGATACGCAGTATTTT. Its translation is CASSLVVVGSGADTQYF. The gene calls are TRBV7-8 and TRBJ2-3; D not certain. CDR1 SGHVS and CDR2 FQNEAQ come from the germline V gene. CDR3 length equals 17 residues. The germline V and J ends were trimmed by 1 base and 6 bases, with 20 bases remaining between them.

This sequence joins TRBV6-1 and TRBJ1-4; D remains ambiguous. CDR1 and CDR2 from the germline V gene are MNHNS and SASEGT. V lost 6 bases and J 5 bases, leaving 4 bases between the germline ends. This CDR3 is 11 amino acids long. The CDR3 sequence: CASRINEKLFF. The CDR3 DNA sequence: TGTGCCAGCAGAATCAATGAAAAACTGTTTTTT.

This clone was picked up a small number of times. This chain connects TRBV30 to TRBJ1-5; tentatively, D is TRBD1 (5 bases). CDR3 size: 14 residues. The V end was cut by 0 bases, the J end by 3 bases, with 9 bases between. The germline V gene encodes CDR1 GTSNPN and CDR2 SVGIG (reference sequence). CDR3 protein: CAWSVGRDNQPQHF. The CDR3 DNA reads as TGTGCCTGGAGTGTTGGCAGGGACAATCAGCCCCAGCATTTT.

This sequence joins TRBV28 and TRBJ1-5; TRBD1 is a possible D gene (5 bases). The CDR3 is made up of 16 amino acids. Per the germline V gene, CDR1 is MDHEN and CDR2 is SYDVKM. V was trimmed by 6 bases and J by 7 bases, leaving 22 bases between them. This CDR3 reads CASSSGRRPTGQPQHF. As DNA, the CDR3 is TGTGCCAGCAGCTCGGGGCGGCGGCCTACCGGACAGCCCCAGCATTTT. Drawing the rest from reference TRBV28 and TRBJ1-5, the complete variable domain is DVKVTQSSRYLVKRTGEKVFLECVQDMDHENMFWYRQDPGLGLRLIYFSYDVKMKEKGDIPEGYSVSREKKERFSLILESASTNQTSMYLCASSSGRRPTGQPQHFGDGTRLSIL.

This chain connects TRBV7-8 to TRBJ1-1, with unresolved D. The germline CDR1 and CDR2 sequences are SGHVS and FQNEAQ. The CDR3 is 13 amino acids. V was pared by 4 bases and J by 6 bases, with 12 bases between. DNA of the CDR3: TGTGCCAGCAGCTCCTCGACACCTGCTGAAGCTTTCTTT. This encodes CASSSSTPAEAFF.

The chain uses TRBV5-1 and TRBJ2-7; 8 positions agree with TRBD2. The V gene's germline CDR1 is SGHRS and CDR2 YFSETQ. The junction had 3 bases not matched to a gene; V was cut back by 0 bases and J by 4 bases. The CDR3 spans 14 residues. CDR3 in DNA: TGCGCCAGCAGCTTGGCGGGACTAGTGTACGAGCAGTACTTC. Protein sequence: CASSLAGLVYEQYF.

The genes are TRBV6-1 and TRBJ2-3; TRBD1 aligns across 7 bases. J gave up 2 bases and V 5 bases, and 7 bases lay outside the gene matches. CDR1 is MNHNS, CDR2 SASEGT, per germline. The CDR3 runs 15 residues. Here the CDR3 reads CASSFKQGFTDTQYF. The CDR3 bases are TGTGCCAGCAGTTTTAAACAGGGGTTCACAGATACGCAGTATTTT.

This clone was detected a few times. The chain couples TRBV5-1 to TRBJ2-1; 7 bases fit TRBD2. CDR1 SGHRS and CDR2 YFSETQ come from the germline V gene. The trim removed 1 base at V and 0 bases at J, leaving 4 bases unmatched. This CDR3 comprises 16 residues. The CDR3 is CASSLSGGSSYNEQFF. In DNA form, the CDR3 reads TGCGCCAGCAGCTTGTCCGGGGGGAGCTCCTACAATGAGCAGTTCTTC.

In nucleotides, the CDR3 is TGTGCCAGCAGTGAAAATAGGAACACTGAAGCTTTCTTT. Amino acid sequence: CASSENRNTEAFF. The chain combines TRBV2 with TRBJ1-1; D uncertain. Trimming took 2 bases from V and 1 from J, leaving 5 bases between them. The V gene's germline CDR1 is SNHLY and CDR2 FYNNEI. CDR3 length equals 13 residues.

This sequence joins TRBV9 and TRBJ1-3; the match to TRBD1 covers 8 bases. The CDR3 consists of 17 residues. The germline gives CDR1 SGDLS, CDR2 YYNGEE. J gave up 2 bases and V 3 bases, and 10 bases lay outside the gene matches. The CDR3 DNA is TGTGCCAGCAGCGGGAAACAGACAGGGGCAGCTGGAAACACCATATATTTT. This encodes CASSGKQTGAAGNTIYF.

The gene calls are TRBV5-1 and TRBJ2-2; D possibly corresponds to TRBD2 (5 bases). CDR3 length equals 16 residues. The germline gives CDR1 SGHRS, CDR2 YFSETQ. The V and J ends lost 0 bases and 0 bases respectively, with 9 bases between them. The CDR3 nucleotides read TGCGCCAGCAGCTTGGGGCTAGCCCCGAACACCGGGGAGCTGTTTTTT. This gives the protein CASSLGLAPNTGELFF.

The chain has TRBV10-1 and TRBJ2-3; D is unclear. This CDR3 spans 14 amino acids. Trimming left V 6 bases short and J 2 bases short, with 12 bases between. Per germline, CDR1 WNHNN and CDR2 SYGVQD (reference sequence). The CDR3 coding sequence is TGCGCCAGCAGCCTGGGAACAAACACAGATACGCAGTATTTT. Amino acid sequence: CASSLGTNTDTQYF.

The CDR3, as DNA: TGCGCCAGCAGCTCCTTAGCGGGAGGGGTCGGAGAGACCCAGTACTTC. It encodes CASSSLAGGVGETQYF. This chain links TRBV5-1 with TRBJ2-5; 11 bases fit TRBD2. Per the germline V gene, CDR1 is SGHRS and CDR2 is YFSETQ. With V trimmed by 3 bases and J by 4 bases, 8 bases remained unmatched. The CDR3 has 16 amino acids.